A selection of T cell receptor beta chains follows, all from one sample in a study of blood T cell repertoires in COVID-19. Sequencing was performed with immunoSEQ multiplex PCR; in TCRdb, only in-frame clones are kept and a portion is missing. The sample includes fewer than 650,000 clones, roughly 91% seen only once; the top ten take less than 9.5%. The material sequenced was peripheral blood. The receptor set was obtained from a woman aged 45-60 years with COVID-19, enrolled during active disease. Each CDR3 is given with its conserved first and last residue.

v_call,cdr3_aa
TRBV6-4,CASHTGDNQPQHF
TRBV3-1/TRBV3-2,CASSSRTGISQPQHF
TRBV14,CASSQVRSGGARNEQFF
TRBV24-1,CATSSDSNSYEQYF
TRBV21-1,CASSKLGAGHSALASGSLEAQHF
TRBV4-1,CASSQVSAGQNEQFF
TRBV9,CASSVDLIGGGNEQFF
TRBV21-1,CASSKAGGYGYTF
TRBV5-1,CASSLGQGYKNTEAFF
TRBV5-1,CASSLNRETGELFF
TRBV18,CASSSAGELFF
TRBV5-1,CASRSRVSSQPQHF
TRBV6-6,CASSYSPGTGGFEQYF
TRBV7-9,CASGQGYEQYF
TRBV18,CASSPAGLADNEQFF
TRBV7-9,CASNPLGGLDKNIQYF
TRBV6-5,CASSYSGEAGIYGYTF
TRBV6-5,CASSLGGGPDTQYF
TRBV24-1,CATSDGRVGGTDTQYF
TRBV6-6,CASSYSSRGNLFF
TRBV3-1/TRBV3-2,CASSQGSGEVMNTEAFF
TRBV19,CASSTQIAYGYTF
TRBV9,CASSPRGQGVSNEQFF
TRBV7-2,CASRPGNRRARTEAFF
TRBV5-1,CASSIQQGGTEAFF
TRBV6-2/TRBV6-3,CASSYSTGWGEQYF
TRBV28,CASSTYRGQGAYGGYTF
TRBV11-2,CASSRNGGPNTGELFF
TRBV30,CAWSVGVALYNEQFF
TRBV30,CAWSQGVNYGYTF
TRBV30,CAWSAGMVGGNTIYF
TRBV2,CASRSFRGNQPQHF
TRBV2,CASSEAGDREHEQYF
TRBV11-3,CASSLAGNTQYF
TRBV5-6,CASSYGTGSQYF
TRBV27,CASSLIRGAEAFF
TRBV5-8,CASSRNLGASTDTQYF
TRBV27,CASSSSGTGVYGYTF
TRBV6-5,CASSPGTSGGRELFF
TRBV7-8,CASSLDSGSYGYTF
TRBV3-1/TRBV3-2,CATSSSLAGGYSEQYF
TRBV7-8,CASSTPQASGYNEQFF
TRBV5-6,CASSSPPYEQYF
TRBV2,CASSMLKGGEQFF
TRBV6-1,CASSDRGVVRDEQFF
TRBV19,CASSKMAGVHDQPQHF
TRBV7-9,CASSFVSPGGTEAFF
TRBV5-1,CASSGGGLTDTQYF
TRBV2,CASRRIRTSNTEAFF
TRBV4-1,CASSQVLARGPQPQHF
TRBV23-1,CASSQSLGGLETQYF
TRBV6-5,CASSPSHGTYEQYF
TRBV3-1/TRBV3-2,CASSQDPGQGETQYF
TRBV6-5,CASSFTGGEAFF
TRBV5-1,CASSYLGGGDLNTEAFF
TRBV6-5,CASRGRDYTEAFF
TRBV7-3,CASSTTPNTEAFF
TRBV30,CAAGRGPSTNEKLFF
TRBV9,CASSGQGARTEAFF